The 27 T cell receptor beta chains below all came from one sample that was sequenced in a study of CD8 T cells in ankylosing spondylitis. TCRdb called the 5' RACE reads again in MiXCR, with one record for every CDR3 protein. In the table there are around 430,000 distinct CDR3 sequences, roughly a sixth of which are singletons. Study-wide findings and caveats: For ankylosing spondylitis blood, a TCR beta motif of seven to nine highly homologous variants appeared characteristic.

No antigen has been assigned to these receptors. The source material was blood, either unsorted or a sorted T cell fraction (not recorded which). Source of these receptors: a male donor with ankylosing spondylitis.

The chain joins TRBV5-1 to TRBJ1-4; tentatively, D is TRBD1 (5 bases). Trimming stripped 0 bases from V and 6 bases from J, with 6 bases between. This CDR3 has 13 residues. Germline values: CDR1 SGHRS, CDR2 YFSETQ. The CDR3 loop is CASSLARDEKLFF. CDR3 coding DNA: TGCGCCAGCAGCTTGGCCAGGGATGAAAAACTGTTTTTT.

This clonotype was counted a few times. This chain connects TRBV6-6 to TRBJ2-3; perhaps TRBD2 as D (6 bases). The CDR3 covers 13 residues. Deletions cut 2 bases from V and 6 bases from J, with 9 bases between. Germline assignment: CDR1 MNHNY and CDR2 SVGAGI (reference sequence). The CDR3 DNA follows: TGTGCCAGCAGTTACAAGCTAGCGGATACGCAGTATTTT. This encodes CASSYKLADTQYF.

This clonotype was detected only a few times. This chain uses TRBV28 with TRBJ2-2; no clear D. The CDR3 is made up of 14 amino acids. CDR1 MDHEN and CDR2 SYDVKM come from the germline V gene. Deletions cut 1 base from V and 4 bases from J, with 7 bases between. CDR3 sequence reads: CASSLSPPTGELFF. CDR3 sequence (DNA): TGTGCCAGCAGTTTATCGCCGCCCACCGGGGAGCTGTTTTTT.

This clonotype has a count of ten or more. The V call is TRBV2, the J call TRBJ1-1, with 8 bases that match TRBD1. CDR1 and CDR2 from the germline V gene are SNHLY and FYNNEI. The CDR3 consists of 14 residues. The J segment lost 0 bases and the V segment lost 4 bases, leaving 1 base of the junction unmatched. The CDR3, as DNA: TGTGCCAGCAGTGCAGGGGGCATGAACACTGAAGCTTTCTTT. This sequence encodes CASSAGGMNTEAFF. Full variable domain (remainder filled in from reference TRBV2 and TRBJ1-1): EPEVTQTPSHQVTQMGQEVILRCVPISNHLYFYWYRQILGQKVEFLVSFYNNEISEKSEIFDDQFSVERPDGSNFTLKIRSTKLEDSAMYFCASSAGGMNTEAFFGQGTRLTVV.

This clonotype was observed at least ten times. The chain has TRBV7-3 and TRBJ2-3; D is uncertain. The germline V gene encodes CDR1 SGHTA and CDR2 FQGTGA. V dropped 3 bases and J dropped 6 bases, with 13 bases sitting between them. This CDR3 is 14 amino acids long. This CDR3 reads CASSLLGTGDTQYF. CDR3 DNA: TGTGCCAGCAGCTTGCTAGGTACTGGGGATACGCAGTATTTT.

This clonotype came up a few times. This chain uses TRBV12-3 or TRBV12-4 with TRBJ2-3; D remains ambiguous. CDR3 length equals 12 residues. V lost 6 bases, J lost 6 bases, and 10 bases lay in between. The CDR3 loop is CASRARSDTQYF. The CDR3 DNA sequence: TGTGCCAGCAGGGCTAGGTCGGATACGCAGTATTTT.

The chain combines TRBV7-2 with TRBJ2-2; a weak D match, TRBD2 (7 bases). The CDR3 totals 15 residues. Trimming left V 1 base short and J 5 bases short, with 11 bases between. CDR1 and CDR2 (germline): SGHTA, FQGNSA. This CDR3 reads CASSLEGGGTGELFF. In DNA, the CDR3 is TGTGCCAGCAGCTTAGAGGGAGGGGGGACCGGGGAGCTGTTTTTT.

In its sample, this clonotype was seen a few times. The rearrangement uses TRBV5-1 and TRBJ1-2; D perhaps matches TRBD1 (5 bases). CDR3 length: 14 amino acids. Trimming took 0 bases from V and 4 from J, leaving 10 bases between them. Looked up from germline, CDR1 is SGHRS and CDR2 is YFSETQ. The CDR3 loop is CASSLDRSSYGYTF. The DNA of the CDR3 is TGCGCCAGCAGCTTGGACAGGTCCAGCTATGGCTACACCTTC.

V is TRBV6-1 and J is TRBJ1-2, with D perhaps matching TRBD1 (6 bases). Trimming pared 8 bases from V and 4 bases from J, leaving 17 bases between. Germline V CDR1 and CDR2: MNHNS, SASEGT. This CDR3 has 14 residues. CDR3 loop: CASRGGGLSYGYTF. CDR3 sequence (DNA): TGTGCCAGCCGCGGTGGGGGGCTAAGCTATGGCTACACCTTC.

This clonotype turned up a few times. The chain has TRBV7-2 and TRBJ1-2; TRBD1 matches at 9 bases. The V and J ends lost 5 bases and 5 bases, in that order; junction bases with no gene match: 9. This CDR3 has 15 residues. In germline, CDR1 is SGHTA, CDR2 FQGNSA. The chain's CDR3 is CASSHGQGIGYGYTF. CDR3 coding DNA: TGTGCCAGCAGCCATGGACAGGGGATTGGTTATGGCTACACCTTC.

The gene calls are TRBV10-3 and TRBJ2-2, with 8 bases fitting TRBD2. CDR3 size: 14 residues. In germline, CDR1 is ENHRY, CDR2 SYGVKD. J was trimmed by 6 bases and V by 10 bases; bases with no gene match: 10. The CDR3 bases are TGTGCCACCACGACTAGCGCAATCGCCGGGGAGCTGTTTTTT. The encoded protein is CATTTSAIAGELFF.

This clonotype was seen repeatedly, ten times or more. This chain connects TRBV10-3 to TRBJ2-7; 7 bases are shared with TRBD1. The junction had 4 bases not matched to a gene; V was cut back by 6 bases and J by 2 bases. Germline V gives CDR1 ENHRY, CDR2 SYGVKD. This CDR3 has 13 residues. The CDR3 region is CAIRPTGTYEQYF. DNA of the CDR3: TGTGCCATCAGGCCGACAGGGACCTACGAGCAGTACTTC.

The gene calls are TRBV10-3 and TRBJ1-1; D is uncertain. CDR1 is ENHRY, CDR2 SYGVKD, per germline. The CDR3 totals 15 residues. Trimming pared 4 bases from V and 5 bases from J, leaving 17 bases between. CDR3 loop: CAISVPGPEGTEAFF. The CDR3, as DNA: TGTGCCATCAGTGTACCGGGCCCTGAAGGGACTGAAGCTTTCTTT.

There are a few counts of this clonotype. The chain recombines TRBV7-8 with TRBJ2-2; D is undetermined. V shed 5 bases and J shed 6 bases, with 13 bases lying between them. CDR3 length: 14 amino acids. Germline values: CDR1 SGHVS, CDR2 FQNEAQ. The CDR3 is CASSRPGGSGELFF. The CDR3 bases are TGTGCCAGCAGCCGCCCCGGTGGGTCCGGGGAGCTGTTTTTT.

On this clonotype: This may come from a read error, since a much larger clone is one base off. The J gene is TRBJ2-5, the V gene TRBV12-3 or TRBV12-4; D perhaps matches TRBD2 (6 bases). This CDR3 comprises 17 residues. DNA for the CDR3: TGTGCCATCAGTTCGCCCGCCGCGGAGGGTGATCGGGAGACCCAGTACTTC. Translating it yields CAISSPAAEGDRETQYF.

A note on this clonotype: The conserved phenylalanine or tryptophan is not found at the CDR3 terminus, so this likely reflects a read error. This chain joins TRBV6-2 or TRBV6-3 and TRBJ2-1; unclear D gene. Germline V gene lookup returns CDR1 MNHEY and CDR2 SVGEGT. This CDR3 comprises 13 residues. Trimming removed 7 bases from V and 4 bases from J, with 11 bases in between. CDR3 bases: TGTGCCAGCACCCCGGACGTTTACAATGAGCAGTTCTTG. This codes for CASTPDVYNEQFL.

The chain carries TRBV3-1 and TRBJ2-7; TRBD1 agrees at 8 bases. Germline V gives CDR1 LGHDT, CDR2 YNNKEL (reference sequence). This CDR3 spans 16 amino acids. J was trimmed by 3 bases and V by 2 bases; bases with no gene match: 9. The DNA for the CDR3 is TGTGCCAGCAGCCAATATGGGAGACAGGGGCACTACGAGCAGTACTTC. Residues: CASSQYGRQGHYEQYF.

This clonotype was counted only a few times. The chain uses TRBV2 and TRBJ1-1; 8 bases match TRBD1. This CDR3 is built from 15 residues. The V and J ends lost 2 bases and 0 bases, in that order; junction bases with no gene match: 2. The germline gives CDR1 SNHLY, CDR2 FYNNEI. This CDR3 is CASSETDRVNTEAFF. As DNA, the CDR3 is TGTGCCAGCAGTGAAACGGACAGGGTGAACACTGAAGCTTTCTTT. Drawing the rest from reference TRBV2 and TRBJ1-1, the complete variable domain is EPEVTQTPSHQVTQMGQEVILRCVPISNHLYFYWYRQILGQKVEFLVSFYNNEISEKSEIFDDQFSVERPDGSNFTLKIRSTKLEDSAMYFCASSETDRVNTEAFFGQGTRLTVV.

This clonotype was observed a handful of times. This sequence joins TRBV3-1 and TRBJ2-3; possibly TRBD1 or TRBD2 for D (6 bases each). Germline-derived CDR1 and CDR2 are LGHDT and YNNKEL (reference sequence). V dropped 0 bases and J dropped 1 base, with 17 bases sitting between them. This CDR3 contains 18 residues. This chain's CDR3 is CASSQDAITGARTDTQYF. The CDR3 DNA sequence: TGTGCCAGCAGCCAAGATGCAATCACGGGGGCCCGCACAGATACGCAGTATTTT.

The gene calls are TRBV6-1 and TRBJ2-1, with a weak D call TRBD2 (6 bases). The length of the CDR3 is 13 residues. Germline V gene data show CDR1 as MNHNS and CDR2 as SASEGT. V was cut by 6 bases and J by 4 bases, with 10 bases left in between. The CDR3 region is CASSKRGYNEQFF. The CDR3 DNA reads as TGTGCCAGCAGCAAACGGGGGTACAATGAGCAGTTCTTC.

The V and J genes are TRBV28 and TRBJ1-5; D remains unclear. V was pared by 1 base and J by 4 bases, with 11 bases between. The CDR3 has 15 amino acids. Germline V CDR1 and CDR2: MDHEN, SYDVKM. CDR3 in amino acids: CASSLSGGPNQPQHF. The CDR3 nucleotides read TGTGCCAGCAGTTTATCGGGCGGACCTAATCAGCCCCAGCATTTT.

CDR3 DNA sequence: TGTGCCAGCAGCCCAGGACAGGGTGAGGGTGAGCAGTTCTTC. It encodes CASSPGQGEGEQFF. J is TRBJ2-1 and V is TRBV7-9; TRBD1 agrees at 8 bases. This CDR3 has 14 residues. Germline CDR1 is SEHNR and CDR2 is FQNEAQ (reference sequence). V lost 5 bases and J lost 9; bases outside the gene matches: 9.

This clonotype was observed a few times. CDR3 sequence (DNA): TGTGCCAGCAGCCCTCTAGCGGGGGGTTTCAATGAGCAGTTCTTC. Translation gives CASSPLAGGFNEQFF. V and J are TRBV7-9 and TRBJ2-1; 11 nucleotides agree with TRBD2. Germline loops: CDR1 SEHNR, CDR2 FQNEAQ (reference sequence). V shed 5 bases and J 6 bases; nucleotides not matched to a gene: 6. This CDR3 spans 15 amino acids.

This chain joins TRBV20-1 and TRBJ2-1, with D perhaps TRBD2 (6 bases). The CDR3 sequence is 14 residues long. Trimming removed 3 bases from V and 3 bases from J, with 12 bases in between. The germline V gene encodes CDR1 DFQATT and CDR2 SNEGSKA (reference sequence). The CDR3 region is CSASFSGVYNEQFF. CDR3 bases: TGCAGTGCTAGTTTTAGCGGAGTCTACAATGAGCAGTTCTTC.

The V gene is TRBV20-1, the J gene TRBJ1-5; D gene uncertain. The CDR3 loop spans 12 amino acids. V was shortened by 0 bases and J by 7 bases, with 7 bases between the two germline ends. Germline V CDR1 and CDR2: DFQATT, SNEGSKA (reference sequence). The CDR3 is CSARDEVQPQHF. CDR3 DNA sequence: TGCAGTGCTAGAGACGAGGTCCAGCCCCAGCATTTT.

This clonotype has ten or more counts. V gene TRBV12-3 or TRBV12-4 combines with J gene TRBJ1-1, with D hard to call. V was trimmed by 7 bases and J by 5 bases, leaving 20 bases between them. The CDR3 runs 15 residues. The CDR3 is CASNFGVEGGTEAFF. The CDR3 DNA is TGTGCCAGCAATTTTGGTGTGGAGGGCGGGACTGAAGCTTTCTTT.

Here the CDR3 reads CASSNGGLWNTEAFF. The CDR3 DNA is TGTGCCAGTAGTAATGGCGGACTCTGGAACACTGAAGCTTTCTTT. The chain employs TRBV19 and TRBJ1-1; no firm D call. This CDR3 region has 15 residues. Germline V lookup: CDR1 LNHDA, CDR2 SQIVND (reference sequence). Trimming left V 4 bases short and J 1 base short, with 13 bases between. Combining the CDR3 with reference TRBV19 and TRBJ1-1 gives the whole variable domain DGGITQSPKYLFRKEGQNVTLSCEQNLNHDAMYWYRQDPGQGLRLIYYSQIVNDFQKGDIAEGYSVSREKKESFPLTVTSAQKNPTAFYLCASSNGGLWNTEAFFGQGTRLTVV.